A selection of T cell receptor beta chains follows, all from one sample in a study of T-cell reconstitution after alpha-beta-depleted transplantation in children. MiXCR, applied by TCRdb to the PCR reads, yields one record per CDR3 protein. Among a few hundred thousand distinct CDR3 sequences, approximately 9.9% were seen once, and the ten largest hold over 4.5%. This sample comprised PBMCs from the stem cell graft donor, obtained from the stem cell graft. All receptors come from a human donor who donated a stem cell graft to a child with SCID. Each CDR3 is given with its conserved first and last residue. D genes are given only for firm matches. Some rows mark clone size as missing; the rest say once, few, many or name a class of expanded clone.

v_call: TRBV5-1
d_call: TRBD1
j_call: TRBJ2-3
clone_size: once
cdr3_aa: CASRAVDRVACSGTDTQYF
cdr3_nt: TGCGCCAGCAGAGCCGTGGACAGGGTGGCTTGTTCGGGCACAGATACGCAGTATTTT

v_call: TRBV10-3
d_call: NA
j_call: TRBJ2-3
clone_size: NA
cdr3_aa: CATTGRGAIPDTLYF
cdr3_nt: TGTGCCACCACCGGCCGGGGGGCCATCCCAGATACGCTGTATTTT

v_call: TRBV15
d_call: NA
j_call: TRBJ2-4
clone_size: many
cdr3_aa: CATSPRDKVQYF
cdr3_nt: TGTGCCACCAGCCCCAGAGATAAGGTTCAGTACTTC

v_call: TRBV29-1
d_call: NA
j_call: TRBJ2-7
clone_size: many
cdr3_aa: CSVEVAGSSYEQYF
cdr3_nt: TGCAGCGTTGAAGTTGCAGGGAGCTCCTACGAGCAGTACTTC

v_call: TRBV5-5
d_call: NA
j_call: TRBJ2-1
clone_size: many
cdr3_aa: CASSSYRAGAPKQFF
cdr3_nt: TGTGCCAGCAGCTCCTACAGGGCGGGGGCTCCCAAGCAGTTCTTC

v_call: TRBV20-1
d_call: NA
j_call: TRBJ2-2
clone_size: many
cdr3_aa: CSAKSGTATGELFF
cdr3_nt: TGCAGTGCTAAGTCTGGGACGGCCACCGGGGAGCTGTTTTTT

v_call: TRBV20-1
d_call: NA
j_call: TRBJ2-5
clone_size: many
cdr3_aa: CSARASGETQYF
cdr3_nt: TGCAGTGCTAGAGCTAGTGGAGAGACCCAGTACTTC

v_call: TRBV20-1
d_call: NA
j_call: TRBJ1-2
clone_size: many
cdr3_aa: CSASLVNRLANYGYTF
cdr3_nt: TGCAGTGCTAGCTTAGTAAACAGGTTAGCTAACTATGGCTACACCTTC

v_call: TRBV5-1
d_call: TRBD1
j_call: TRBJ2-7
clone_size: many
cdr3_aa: CASSLGQIKSDEQYF
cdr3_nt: TGCGCCAGCAGCCTGGGACAGATTAAATCCGACGAGCAGTACTTC

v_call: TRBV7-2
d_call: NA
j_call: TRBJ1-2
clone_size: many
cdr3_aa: CASSLIGYGYTF
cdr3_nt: TGTGCCAGCAGCTTAATCGGCTATGGCTACACCTTC

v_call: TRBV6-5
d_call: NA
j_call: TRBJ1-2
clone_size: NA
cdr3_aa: CASSYSRQANYGYTF
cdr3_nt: TGTGCCAGCAGTTACTCGCGACAGGCAAACTATGGCTACACCTTC

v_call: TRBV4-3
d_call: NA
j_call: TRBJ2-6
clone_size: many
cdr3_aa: CASSQASRANVLTF
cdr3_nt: TGCGCCAGCAGCCAAGCGTCAAGAGCCAACGTCCTGACTTTC

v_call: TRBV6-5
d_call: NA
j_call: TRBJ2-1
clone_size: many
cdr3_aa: CASSSTGGNPYNEQFF
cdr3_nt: TGTGCCAGCAGTTCGACGGGGGGCAATCCCTACAATGAGCAGTTCTTC

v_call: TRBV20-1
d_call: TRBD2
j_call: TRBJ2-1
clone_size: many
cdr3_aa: CSARSSGGMDEQFF
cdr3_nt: TGCAGTGCTAGATCCAGCGGGGGGATGGATGAGCAGTTCTTC

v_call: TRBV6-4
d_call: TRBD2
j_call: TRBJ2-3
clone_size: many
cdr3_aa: CASSESGGATDTQYF
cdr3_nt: TGTGCCAGCAGTGAAAGCGGGGGGGCCACAGATACGCAGTATTTT

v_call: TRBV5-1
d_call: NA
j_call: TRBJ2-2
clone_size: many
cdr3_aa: CASSLAPGTPGELFF
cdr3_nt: TGCGCCAGCAGCTTGGCCCCGGGGACCCCCGGGGAGCTGTTTTTT

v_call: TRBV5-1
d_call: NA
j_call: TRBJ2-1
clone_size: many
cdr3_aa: CASSSDWVNEQFF
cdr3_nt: TGCGCCAGCAGCTCGGACTGGGTCAATGAGCAGTTCTTC

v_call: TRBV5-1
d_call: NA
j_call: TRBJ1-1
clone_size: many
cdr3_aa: CASSTGGVRNTEAFF
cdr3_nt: TGCGCCAGCAGCACGGGGGGGGTAAGGAACACTGAAGCTTTCTTT

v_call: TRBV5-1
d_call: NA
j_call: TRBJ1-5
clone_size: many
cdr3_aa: CASSEQSGNQPQHF
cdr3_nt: TGCGCCAGCAGTGAGCAGTCCGGCAATCAGCCCCAGCATTTT

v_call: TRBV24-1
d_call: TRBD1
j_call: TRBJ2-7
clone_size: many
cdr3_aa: CATSGPPGTGGDYEQYF
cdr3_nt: TGTGCCACCAGTGGACCTCCCGGGACAGGGGGTGACTACGAGCAGTACTTC

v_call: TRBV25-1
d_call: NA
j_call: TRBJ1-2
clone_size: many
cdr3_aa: CARPSRAGYTF
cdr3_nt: TGTGCCAGGCCCTCACGGGCCGGCTACACCTTC

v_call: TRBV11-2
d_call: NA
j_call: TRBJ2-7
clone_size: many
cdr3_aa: CASSSVTGTTPNEQYF
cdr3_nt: TGTGCCAGCAGCTCCGTGACCGGGACCACTCCTAACGAGCAGTACTTC

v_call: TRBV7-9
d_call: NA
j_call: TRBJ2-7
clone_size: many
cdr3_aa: CASSQTGVTYEQYF
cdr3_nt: TGTGCCAGCAGCCAAACCGGGGTAACCTACGAGCAGTACTTC

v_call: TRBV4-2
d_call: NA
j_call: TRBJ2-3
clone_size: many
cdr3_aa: CASSQEKFRTDTQYF
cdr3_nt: TGTGCCAGCAGCCAAGAAAAGTTCCGCACAGATACGCAGTATTTT

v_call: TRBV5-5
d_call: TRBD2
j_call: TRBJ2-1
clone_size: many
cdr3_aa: CASTLAGAYNEQFF
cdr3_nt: TGTGCCAGCACCCTAGCGGGGGCTTACAATGAGCAGTTCTTC

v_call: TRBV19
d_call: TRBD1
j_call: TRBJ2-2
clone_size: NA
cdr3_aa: CASRGQGSTGELFF
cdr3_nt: TGTGCCAGCCGGGGACAGGGCAGCACCGGGGAGCTGTTTTTT

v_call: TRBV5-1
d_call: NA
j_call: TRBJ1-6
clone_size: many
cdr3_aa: CASSLQGGSPLHF
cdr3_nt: TGCGCCAGCAGCTTACAGGGAGGTTCACCCCTCCACTTT

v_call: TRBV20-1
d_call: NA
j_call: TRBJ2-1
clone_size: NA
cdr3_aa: CSASLEGQFF
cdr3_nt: TGCAGTGCTTCTCTAGAGGGGCAGTTCTTC

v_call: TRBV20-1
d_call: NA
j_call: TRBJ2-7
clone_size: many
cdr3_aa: CSASSGLGEQYF
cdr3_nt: TGCAGTGCTAGTTCTGGCCTCGGCGAGCAGTACTTC

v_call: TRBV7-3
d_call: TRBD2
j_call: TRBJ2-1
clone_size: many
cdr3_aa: CASSFVSQRGAYNEQFF
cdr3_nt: TGTGCCAGCAGCTTCGTATCTCAGCGGGGGGCCTACAATGAGCAGTTCTTC

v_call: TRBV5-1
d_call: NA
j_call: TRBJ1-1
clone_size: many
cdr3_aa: CASSLDVVTEAFF
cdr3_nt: TGCGCCAGCAGCTTGGATGTTGTCACTGAAGCTTTCTTT

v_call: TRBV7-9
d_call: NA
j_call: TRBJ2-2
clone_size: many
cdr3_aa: CASRTGSLTTGELFF
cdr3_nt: TGTGCCAGCAGGACCGGGTCCCTTACCACCGGGGAGCTGTTTTTT

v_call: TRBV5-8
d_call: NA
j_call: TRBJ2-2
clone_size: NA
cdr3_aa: CASSIDPLPSTGELFF
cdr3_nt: TGTGCCAGCAGCATCGACCCCCTACCGAGCACCGGGGAGCTGTTTTTT

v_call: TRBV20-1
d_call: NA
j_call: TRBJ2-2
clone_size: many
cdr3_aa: CSARDILGGNTGELFF
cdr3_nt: TGCAGTGCTAGAGACATTCTAGGTGGGAACACCGGGGAGCTGTTTTTT

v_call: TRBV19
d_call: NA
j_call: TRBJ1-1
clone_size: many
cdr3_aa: CASSIRGAEAFF
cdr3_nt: TGTGCCAGTAGTATTCGGGGGGCTGAAGCTTTCTTT

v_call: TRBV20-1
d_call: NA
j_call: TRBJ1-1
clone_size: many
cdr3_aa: CSARDLMFTNTEAFF
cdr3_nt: TGCAGTGCTAGAGATCTGATGTTTACGAACACTGAAGCTTTCTTT

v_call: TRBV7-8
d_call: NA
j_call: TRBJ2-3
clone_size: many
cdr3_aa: CASSLVHLTDTQYF
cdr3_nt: TGTGCCAGCAGCTTAGTTCATCTCACAGATACGCAGTATTTT

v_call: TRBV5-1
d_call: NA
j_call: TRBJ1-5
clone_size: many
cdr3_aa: CASSPMEGNQPQHF
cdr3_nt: TGCGCCAGCAGCCCAATGGAGGGCAATCAGCCCCAGCATTTT

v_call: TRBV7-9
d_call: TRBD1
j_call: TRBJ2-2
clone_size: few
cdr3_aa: CASSLPGTGSGELFF
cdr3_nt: TGTGCCAGCAGCTTACCTGGGACAGGGTCCGGGGAGCTGTTTTTT

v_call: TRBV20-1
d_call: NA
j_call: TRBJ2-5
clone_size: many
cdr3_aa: CSADRTAGQETQYF
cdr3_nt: TGCAGTGCTGATAGGACAGCAGGCCAAGAGACCCAGTACTTC

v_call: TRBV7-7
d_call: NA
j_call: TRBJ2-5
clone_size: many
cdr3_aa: CASTVWGLETQYF
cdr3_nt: TGTGCCAGCACCGTTTGGGGCTTGGAGACCCAGTACTTC

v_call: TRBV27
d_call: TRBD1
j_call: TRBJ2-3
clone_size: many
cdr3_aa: CASSLGTGADTQYF
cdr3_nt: TGTGCCAGCAGTTTAGGGACAGGGGCAGATACGCAGTATTTT

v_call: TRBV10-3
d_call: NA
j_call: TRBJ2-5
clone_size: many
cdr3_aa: CAIQRQLQETQYF
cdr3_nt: TGTGCCATCCAAAGGCAGCTCCAAGAGACCCAGTACTTC

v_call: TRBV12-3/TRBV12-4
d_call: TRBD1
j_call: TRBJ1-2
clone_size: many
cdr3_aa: CASGARGLGYGYTF
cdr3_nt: TGTGCCAGCGGGGCCAGGGGGCTGGGCTATGGCTACACCTTC

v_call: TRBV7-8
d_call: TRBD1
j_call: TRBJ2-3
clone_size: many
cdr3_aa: CASSSGTGVSDTQYF
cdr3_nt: TGTGCCAGCAGTTCCGGGACAGGGGTGTCAGATACGCAGTATTTT

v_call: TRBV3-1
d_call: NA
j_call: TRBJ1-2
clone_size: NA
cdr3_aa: CASSHGQYGYTF
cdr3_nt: TGTGCCAGCAGCCACGGTCAGTATGGCTACACCTTC

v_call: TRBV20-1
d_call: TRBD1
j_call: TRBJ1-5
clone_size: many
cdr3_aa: CSATRTGGAGQPQHF
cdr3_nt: TGCAGTGCAACGCGGACAGGGGGCGCGGGGCAGCCCCAGCATTTT

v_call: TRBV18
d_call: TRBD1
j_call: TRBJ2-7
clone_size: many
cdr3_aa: CASSPGQGDEQYF
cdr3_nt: TGTGCCAGCTCACCAGGACAGGGGGACGAGCAGTACTTC

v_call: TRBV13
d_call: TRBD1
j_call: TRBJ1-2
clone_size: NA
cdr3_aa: CASSLRQGTFHGYTF
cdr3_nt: TGTGCCAGCAGCTTAAGACAGGGTACCTTCCATGGCTACACCTTC

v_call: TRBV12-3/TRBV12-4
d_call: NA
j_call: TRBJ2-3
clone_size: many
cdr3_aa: CASSFADPWDTQYF
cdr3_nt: TGTGCCAGCAGTTTCGCCGATCCTTGGGATACGCAGTATTTT

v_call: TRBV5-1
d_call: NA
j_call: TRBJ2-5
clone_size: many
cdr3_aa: CASSLESSTPERTQYF
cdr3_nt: TGCGCCAGCAGCTTGGAGTCTTCCACCCCGGAACGGACCCAGTACTTC

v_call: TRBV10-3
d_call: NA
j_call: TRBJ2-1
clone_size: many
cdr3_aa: CAISESAAQKQFF
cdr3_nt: TGTGCCATCAGTGAGTCGGCTGCGCAGAAGCAGTTCTTC

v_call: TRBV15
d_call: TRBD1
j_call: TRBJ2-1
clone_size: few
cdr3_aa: CATSTGTGLSYNEQFF
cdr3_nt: TGTGCCACCAGCACAGGGACAGGTCTCTCCTACAATGAGCAGTTCTTC

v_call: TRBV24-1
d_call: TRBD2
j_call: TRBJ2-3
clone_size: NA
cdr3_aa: CATSDSSGGPDTQYF
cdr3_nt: TGTGCCACCAGTGATTCTAGCGGGGGGCCAGATACGCAGTATTTT

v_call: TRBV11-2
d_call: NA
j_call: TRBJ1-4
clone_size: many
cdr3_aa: CASSLQGTTNEKLFF
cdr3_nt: TGTGCCAGCAGCCTACAGGGCACGACTAATGAAAAACTGTTTTTT

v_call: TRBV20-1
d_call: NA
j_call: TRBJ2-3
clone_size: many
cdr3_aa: CSARDVRTHTQYF
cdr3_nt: TGCAGTGCTAGAGATGTTAGGACACATACGCAGTATTTT

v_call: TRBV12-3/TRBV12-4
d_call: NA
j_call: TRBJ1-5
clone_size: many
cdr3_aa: CASGGLGSNQPQHF
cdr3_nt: TGTGCCAGCGGGGGTCTGGGGAGCAATCAGCCCCAGCATTTT

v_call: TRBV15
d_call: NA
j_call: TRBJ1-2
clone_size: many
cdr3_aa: CATSKGYGYTF
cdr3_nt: TGTGCCACCAGCAAGGGATATGGCTACACCTTC

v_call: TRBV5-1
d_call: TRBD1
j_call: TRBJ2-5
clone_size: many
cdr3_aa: CASSLQGPETQYF
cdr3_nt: TGCGCCAGCAGCTTACAGGGGCCAGAGACCCAGTACTTC